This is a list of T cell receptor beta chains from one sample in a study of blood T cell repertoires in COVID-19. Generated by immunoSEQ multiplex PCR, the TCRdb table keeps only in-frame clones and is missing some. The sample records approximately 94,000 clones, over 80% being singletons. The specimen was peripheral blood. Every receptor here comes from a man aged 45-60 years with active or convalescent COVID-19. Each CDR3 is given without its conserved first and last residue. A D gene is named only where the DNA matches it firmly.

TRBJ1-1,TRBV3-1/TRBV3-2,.,ASSHSDRNTEAF
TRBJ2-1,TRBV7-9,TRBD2,ASSPRGIAGGAHSNEQF
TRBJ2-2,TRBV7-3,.,ASSPEAWGELF
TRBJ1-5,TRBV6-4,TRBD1,ASSDGTGWFSDDQPQH
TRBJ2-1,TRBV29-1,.,SQTSGLYNEQF
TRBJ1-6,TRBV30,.,ACWRIGSLH
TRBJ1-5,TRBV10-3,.,AINRERDQPQH
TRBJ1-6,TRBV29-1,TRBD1,SVRDRSNSPLH
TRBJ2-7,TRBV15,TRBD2,ATSRAVLAEQY
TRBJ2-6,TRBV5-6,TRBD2,ASSLLAGSSGANVLT
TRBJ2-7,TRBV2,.,ASSELGSTEQY
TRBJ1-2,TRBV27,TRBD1,ASSLRQGPTSYT